This T cell receptor beta chain was identified during a study of T cell responses to AZD1222 COVID-19 vaccine. Study results and limitations: Seropositivity was recorded at baseline in only six AZD1222 recipients. It should be noted that donors were predominantly white British and more often female, and clonal diversity was possibly underestimated. Of spike-specific TCRs, nearly half reportedly target regions left unmutated in variants.

A note on this clone: Its cognate antigen is unknown.

V lost 2 bases and J lost 2; bases outside the gene matches: 8. CDR1 and CDR2 from the germline V gene are MDHEN and SYDVKM. The CDR3 contains 16 residues. Produced via immunoSEQ multiplex PCR; TCRdb's table is partial and in-frame only. Of 150,000 to 200,000 clones detected, around 87% appear once; the ten largest clones hold approximately 2.5%. This receptor was identified in an adult in good health. The chain employs TRBV28 and TRBJ1-2, with 7 nucleotides matching TRBD1. The material sequenced was peripheral blood, taken on day 0 of MenACWY control vaccination. The CDR3 nucleotides read TGTGCCAGCAGTTTAACCCAACTACAGGGGAACTATGGCTACACCTTC. Translating gives CASSLTQLQGNYGYTF.